The T cell receptor (beta chain) under discussion was sequenced for a study of shared clonotypes between healthy human individuals. Study-level points and caveats: Clonotype sharing among donors was expected to depend on sequencing depth.

In regard to this clone: The antigen is unknown.

CD45RO-negative CD8 cells positively selected for CCR7 made up the naive population, which excluded terminally differentiated effector memory CD45RA+ cells. Germline CDR1 reads LGHNT; CDR2 reads FRNRAP. V was cut by 5 bases and J by 3 bases, with 5 bases left in between. The CDR3 is 11 residues long. Sequencing used immunoSEQ multiplex PCR; TCRdb keeps in-frame clones, though not all of them. The sample gives about 1,800,000 clones, less than 95% of which show up once; 0.95% to 1.5% is in the top ten. This TCR came from a man aged 18 to 35 in good health. Sequences were obtained from naive CD8+ T cells sorted from blood. This sequence joins TRBV12-5 and TRBJ2-7; no clear D. This chain's CDR3 is CASGPDYEQYF. The CDR3 region has the DNA TGTGCTAGTGGTCCCGACTACGAGCAGTACTTC.